This passage covers 14 T cell receptor beta chains from one sample sequenced in a study of OX40 agonist ivuxolimab in advanced cancers. Using immunoSEQ multiplex PCR, the repertoire was profiled, and TCRdb retains in-frame clones only, with some absent. In the table there are fewer than 200,000 clones, approximately 94% of which are singletons. Source: CD4+ or CD8+ T cells sorted from blood, taken in a trial of the OX40 agonist ivuxolimab. The receptor source for this set is an adult with an advanced solid tumor such as melanoma, head and neck, liver or kidney cancer.

The chain is built from TRBV6-6 and TRBJ2-7; 13 bases match TRBD2. CDR3 length: 15 amino acids. After removal of 6 bases from V and 1 base from J, the junction contained 3 bases not matched to a gene. The germline CDR1 and CDR2 sequences are MNHNY and SVGAGI (reference sequence). This CDR3 reads CASRRLAGGSYEQYF. The CDR3, as DNA: TGTGCCAGCAGGAGACTAGCGGGAGGATCCTACGAGCAGTACTTC.

The chain has TRBV19 and TRBJ1-5; 8 bases align to TRBD1. Germline V gene sequence: CDR1 LNHDA, CDR2 SQIVND (reference sequence). The CDR3 length is 15 residues. The V and J ends lost 5 bases and 1 base, in that order; junction bases with no gene match: 4. The CDR3 bases are TGTGCCAGTAGTTCCGACAGGGGAAGCAATCAGCCCCAGCATTTT. Amino acids: CASSSDRGSNQPQHF.

The V gene is TRBV11-1, the J gene TRBJ2-3; TRBD1 agrees at 7 bases. The V gene's germline CDR1 is SGHAT and CDR2 FQDESV (reference sequence). Unmatched junction bases numbered 4, after V lost 4 bases and J lost 3 bases. This CDR3 spans 14 amino acids. Written as DNA, the CDR3 is TGTGCCAGCAGCTCCACGACAGGGACAGATACGCAGTATTTT. Amino acids: CASSSTTGTDTQYF.

The sample holds a few counts of this clone. In nucleotides, the CDR3 is TGTGCCAGCAGTGAGATATCCACCGGGGAGCTGTTTTTT. Translation: CASSEISTGELFF. The V gene is TRBV27, the J gene TRBJ2-2; no clear D gene. Germline CDR1 MNHEY, CDR2 SMNVEV (reference sequence). The CDR3 is 13 residues long. Between the trimmed V and J ends, which lost 5 bases and 4 bases, there was a span of 8 bases.

This clone is a singleton in its sample. The chain has TRBV6-5 and TRBJ1-1, with a possible D match to TRBD1 (5 bases). CDR3 size: 13 residues. Trimming left V 5 bases short and J 9 bases short, with 16 bases between. Germline V gives CDR1 MNHEY, CDR2 SVGAGI. The CDR3 DNA follows: TGTGCCAGCAGTGAAGTCAGAATGGGACAAGCTTTCTTT. It codes for CASSEVRMGQAFF.

This clone was seen once. The V gene is TRBV6-6, the J gene TRBJ2-7; D may match TRBD1 or TRBD2 (6 bases each). There are 15 residues in the CDR3. Germline V gene data show CDR1 as MNHNY and CDR2 as SVGAGI (reference sequence). V gave up 6 bases and J gave up 5 bases, with 20 bases separating them. The CDR3 reads CASRPTRGGVNEQYF. CDR3 in DNA: TGTGCCAGCAGACCCACCAGGGGAGGTGTGAACGAGCAGTACTTC.

The chain uses TRBV2 and TRBJ1-2; 8 positions agree with TRBD1. This CDR3 is built from 14 residues. Germline trimming cut 3 bases from V and 8 bases from J; bases unmatched to any gene: 8. Germline-derived CDR1 and CDR2 are SNHLY and FYNNEI. Written as DNA, the CDR3 is TGTGCCAGCAGTGACGCTCAGGGGGCAGCGGGCTACACCTTC. Its protein is CASSDAQGAAGYTF.

V is TRBV11-2 and J is TRBJ1-2; maybe TRBD1 (5 bases). Germline V gene sequence: CDR1 SGHAT, CDR2 FQNNGV. This CDR3 is 11 amino acids long. V was shortened by 11 bases and J by 2 bases, with 9 bases between the two germline ends. As DNA, the CDR3 is TGTGCCGCCGGGGGGAACTATGGCTACACCTTC. Its protein is CAAGGNYGYTF.

The CDR3 loop is CASSLRGLTDTQYF. The DNA for the CDR3 is TGTGCCAGCAGCTTACGCGGTCTCACAGATACGCAGTATTTT. The chain combines TRBV7-3 with TRBJ2-3; D is ambiguous. The V gene's germline CDR1 is SGHTA and CDR2 FQGTGA. This CDR3 is 14 amino acids long. Trimming pared 2 bases from V and 2 bases from J, leaving 8 bases between.

The chain recombines TRBV18 with TRBJ1-2, with 7 nucleotides matching TRBD1. V lost 2 bases, J lost 5 bases, and 8 bases stayed unmatched. CDR3 length equals 15 residues. Germline V gene lookup returns CDR1 KGHSH and CDR2 LQKENI. The CDR3 protein is CASSPGDRQLYGYTF. DNA of the CDR3: TGTGCCAGCTCACCAGGGGACAGACAATTATATGGCTACACCTTC. The full variable domain, rest sourced from reference TRBV18 and TRBJ1-2, is NAGVMQNPRHLVRRRGQEARLRCSPMKGHSHVYWYRQLPEEGLKFMVYLQKENIIDESGMPKERFSAEFPKEGPSILRIQQVVRGDSAAYFCASSPGDRQLYGYTFGSGTRLTVV.

CDR3: CASSYSLNGGSYEQYF. The CDR3 DNA sequence: TGTGCCAGCAGTTACTCGTTGAATGGCGGCTCCTACGAGCAGTACTTC. The chain links TRBV6-6 to TRBJ2-7; D gene uncertain. The germline V and J ends were trimmed by 0 bases and 0 bases, with 12 bases remaining between them. CDR1 and CDR2 (germline): MNHNY, SVGAGI (reference sequence). This CDR3 comprises 16 residues.

The chain combines TRBV28 with TRBJ1-2, with D maybe TRBD1 (6 bases). There are 14 residues in the CDR3. Germline CDR1 is MDHEN and CDR2 is SYDVKM. V was clipped by 3 bases and J by 1 base, with 9 bases between them. The CDR3 region has the DNA TGTGCCAGCAGTTTTGGACAGAATAACTATGGCTACACCTTC. The encoded protein is CASSFGQNNYGYTF.

The chain recombines TRBV7-2 with TRBJ1-3; D is undetermined. The V gene lost 1 base and the J gene lost 0 bases, with 7 bases spanning the gap. The germline CDR1 and CDR2 sequences are SGHTA and FQGNSA. The CDR3 spans 15 residues. The CDR3 is CASSLVGFSGNTIYF. The CDR3 nucleotides read TGTGCCAGCAGCTTAGTCGGGTTCTCTGGAAACACCATATATTTT.

The chain combines TRBV4-1 with TRBJ1-2; D gene unclear. Trimming left V 0 bases short and J 5 bases short, with 16 bases between. In germline, CDR1 is MGHRA, CDR2 YSYEKL. The CDR3 consists of 16 residues. This chain's CDR3 is CASSQDPGRTTYGYTF. CDR3 nucleotides: TGCGCCAGCAGCCAAGACCCGGGCAGAACAACTTATGGCTACACCTTC.